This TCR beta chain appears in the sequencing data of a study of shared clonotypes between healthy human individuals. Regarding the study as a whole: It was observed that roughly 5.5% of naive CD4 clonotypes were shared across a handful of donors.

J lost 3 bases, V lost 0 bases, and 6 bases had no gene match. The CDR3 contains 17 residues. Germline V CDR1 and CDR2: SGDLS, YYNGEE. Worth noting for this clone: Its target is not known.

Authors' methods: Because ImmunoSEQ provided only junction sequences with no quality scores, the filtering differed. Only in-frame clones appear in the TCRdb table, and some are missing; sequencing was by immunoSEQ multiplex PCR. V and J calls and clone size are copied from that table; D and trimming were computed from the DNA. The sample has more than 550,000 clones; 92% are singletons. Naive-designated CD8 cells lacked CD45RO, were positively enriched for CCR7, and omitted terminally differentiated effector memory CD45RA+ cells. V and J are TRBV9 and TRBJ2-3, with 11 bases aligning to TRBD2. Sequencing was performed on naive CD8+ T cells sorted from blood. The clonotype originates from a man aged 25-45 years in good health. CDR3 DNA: TGTGCCAGCAGCGTAGCCTCACTAGCGGGAGTTACAGATACGCAGTATTTT. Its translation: CASSVASLAGVTDTQYF.